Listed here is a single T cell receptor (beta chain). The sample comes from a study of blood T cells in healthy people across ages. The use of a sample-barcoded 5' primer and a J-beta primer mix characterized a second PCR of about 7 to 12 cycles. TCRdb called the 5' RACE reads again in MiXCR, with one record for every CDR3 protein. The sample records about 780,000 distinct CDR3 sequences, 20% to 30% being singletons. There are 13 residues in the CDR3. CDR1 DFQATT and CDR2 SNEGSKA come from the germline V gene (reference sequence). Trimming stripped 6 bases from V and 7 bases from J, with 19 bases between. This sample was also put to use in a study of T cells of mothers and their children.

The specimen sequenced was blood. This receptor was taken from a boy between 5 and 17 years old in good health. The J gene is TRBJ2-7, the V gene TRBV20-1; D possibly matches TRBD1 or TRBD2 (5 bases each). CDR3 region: CSAEGRDGEEQYF. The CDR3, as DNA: TGCAGTGCCGAGGGCCGGGACGGAGAAGAGCAGTACTTC.